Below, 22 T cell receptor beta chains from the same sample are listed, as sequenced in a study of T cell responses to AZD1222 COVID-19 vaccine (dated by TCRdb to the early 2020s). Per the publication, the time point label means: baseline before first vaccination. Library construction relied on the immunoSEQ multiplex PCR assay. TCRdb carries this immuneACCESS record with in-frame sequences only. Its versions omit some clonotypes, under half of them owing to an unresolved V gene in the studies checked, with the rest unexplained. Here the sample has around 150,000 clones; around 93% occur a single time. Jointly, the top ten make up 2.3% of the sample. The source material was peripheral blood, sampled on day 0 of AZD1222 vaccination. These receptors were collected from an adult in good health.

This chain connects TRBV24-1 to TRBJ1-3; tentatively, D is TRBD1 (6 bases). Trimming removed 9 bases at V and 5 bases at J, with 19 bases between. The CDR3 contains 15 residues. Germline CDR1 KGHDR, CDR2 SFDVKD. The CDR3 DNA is TGTGCCACCCGCCCCGGGGGCAGGGGCAGAAACACCATATATTTT. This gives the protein CATRPGGRGRNTIYF.

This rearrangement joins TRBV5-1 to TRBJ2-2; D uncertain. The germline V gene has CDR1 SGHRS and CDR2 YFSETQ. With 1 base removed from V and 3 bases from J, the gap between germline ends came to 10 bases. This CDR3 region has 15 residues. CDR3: CASSLPGPDTGELFF. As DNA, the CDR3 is TGCGCCAGCAGCTTGCCAGGACCGGACACCGGGGAGCTGTTTTTT.

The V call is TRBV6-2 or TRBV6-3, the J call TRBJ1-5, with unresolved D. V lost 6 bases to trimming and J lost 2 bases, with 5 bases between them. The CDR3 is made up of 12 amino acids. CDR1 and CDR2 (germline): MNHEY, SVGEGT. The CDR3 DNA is TGTGCCAGCAGCAATCGCAATCAGCCCCAGCATTTT. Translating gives CASSNRNQPQHF.

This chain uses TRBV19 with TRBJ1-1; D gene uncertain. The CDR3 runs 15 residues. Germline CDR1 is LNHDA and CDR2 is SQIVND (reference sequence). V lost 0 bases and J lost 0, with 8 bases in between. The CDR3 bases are TGTGCCAGTAGTATAGATCCCTTAATGAACACTGAAGCTTTCTTT. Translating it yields CASSIDPLMNTEAFF. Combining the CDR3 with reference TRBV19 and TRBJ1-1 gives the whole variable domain DGGITQSPKYLFRKEGQNVTLSCEQNLNHDAMYWYRQDPGQGLRLIYYSQIVNDFQKGDIAEGYSVSREKKESFPLTVTSAQKNPTAFYLCASSIDPLMNTEAFFGQGTRLTVV.

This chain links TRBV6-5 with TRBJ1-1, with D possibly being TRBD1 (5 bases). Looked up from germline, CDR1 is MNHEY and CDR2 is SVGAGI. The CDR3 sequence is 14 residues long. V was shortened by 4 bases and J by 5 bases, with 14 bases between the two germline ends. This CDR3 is CASSSKGGDTEAFF. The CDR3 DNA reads TGTGCCAGCAGTTCAAAGGGAGGGGATACTGAAGCTTTCTTT.

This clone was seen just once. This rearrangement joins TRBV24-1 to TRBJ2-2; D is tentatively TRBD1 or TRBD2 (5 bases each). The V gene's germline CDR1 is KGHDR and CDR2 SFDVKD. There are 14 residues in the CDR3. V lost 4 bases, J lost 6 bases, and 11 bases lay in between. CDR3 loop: CATSEGVSAGELFF. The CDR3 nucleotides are TGTGCCACCAGTGAGGGGGTTAGCGCCGGGGAGCTGTTTTTT.

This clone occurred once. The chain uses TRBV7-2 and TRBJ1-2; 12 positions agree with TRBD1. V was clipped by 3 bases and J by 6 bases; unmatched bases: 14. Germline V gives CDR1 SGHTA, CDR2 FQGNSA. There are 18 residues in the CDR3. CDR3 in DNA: TGTGCCAGCAGCTTTGCATCAGACCCGGGACAGGGGGCAAATGGCTACACCTTC. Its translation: CASSFASDPGQGANGYTF.

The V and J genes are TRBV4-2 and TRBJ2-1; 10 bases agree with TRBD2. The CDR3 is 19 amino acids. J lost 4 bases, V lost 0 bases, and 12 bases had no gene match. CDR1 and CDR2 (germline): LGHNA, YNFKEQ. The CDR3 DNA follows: TGTGCCAGCAGCCAAGATGGGCTAGCGGGGGCCCCATTATACAATGAGCAGTTCTTC. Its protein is CASSQDGLAGAPLYNEQFF.

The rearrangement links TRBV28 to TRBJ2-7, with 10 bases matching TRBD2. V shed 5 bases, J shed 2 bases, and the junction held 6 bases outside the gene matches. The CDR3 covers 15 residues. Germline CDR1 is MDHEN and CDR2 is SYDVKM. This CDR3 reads CASSTRTSGTYEQYF. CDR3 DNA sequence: TGTGCCAGCAGTACCCGGACTAGCGGTACCTACGAGCAGTACTTC.

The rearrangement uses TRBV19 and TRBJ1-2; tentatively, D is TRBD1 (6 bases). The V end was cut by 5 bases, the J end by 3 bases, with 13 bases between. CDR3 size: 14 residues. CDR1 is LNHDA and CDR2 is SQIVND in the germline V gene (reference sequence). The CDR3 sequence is CASSQQGWDYGYTF. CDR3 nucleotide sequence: TGTGCCAGTAGTCAACAGGGTTGGGACTATGGCTACACCTTC.

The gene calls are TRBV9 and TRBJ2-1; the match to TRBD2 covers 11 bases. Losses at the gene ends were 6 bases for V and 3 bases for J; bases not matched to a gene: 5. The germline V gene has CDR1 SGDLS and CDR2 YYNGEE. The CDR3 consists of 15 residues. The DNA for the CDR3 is TGTGCCAGCACCAAGACTAGCGGGAACTACAATGAGCAGTTCTTC. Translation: CASTKTSGNYNEQFF.

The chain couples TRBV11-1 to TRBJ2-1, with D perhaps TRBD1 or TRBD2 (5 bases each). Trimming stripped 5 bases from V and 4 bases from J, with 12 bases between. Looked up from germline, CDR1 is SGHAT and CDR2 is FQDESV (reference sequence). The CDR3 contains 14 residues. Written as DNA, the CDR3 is TGTGCCAGCAGCCCCGGGACGCCTTACAATGAGCAGTTCTTC. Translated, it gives CASSPGTPYNEQFF.

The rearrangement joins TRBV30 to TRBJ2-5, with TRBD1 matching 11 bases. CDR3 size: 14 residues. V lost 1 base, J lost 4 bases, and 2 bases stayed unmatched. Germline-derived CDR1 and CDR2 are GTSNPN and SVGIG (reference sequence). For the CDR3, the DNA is TGTGCCTGGAGTGAAGGGACAGGGGGAGAGACCCAGTACTTC. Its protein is CAWSEGTGGETQYF.

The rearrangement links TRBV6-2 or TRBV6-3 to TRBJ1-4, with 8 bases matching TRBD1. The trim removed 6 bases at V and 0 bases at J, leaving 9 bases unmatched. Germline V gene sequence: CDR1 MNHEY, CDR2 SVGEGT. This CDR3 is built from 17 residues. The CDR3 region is CASSSGQVFATNEKLFF. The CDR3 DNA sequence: TGTGCCAGCAGCTCGGGACAGGTCTTTGCAACTAATGAAAAACTGTTTTTT.

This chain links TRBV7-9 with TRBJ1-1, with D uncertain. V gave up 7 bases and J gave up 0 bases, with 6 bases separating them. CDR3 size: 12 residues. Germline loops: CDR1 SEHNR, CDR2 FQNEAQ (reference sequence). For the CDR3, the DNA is TGTGCCAGCATCGACATGAACACTGAAGCTTTCTTT. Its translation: CASIDMNTEAFF. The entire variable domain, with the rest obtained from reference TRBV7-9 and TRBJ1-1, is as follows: DTGVSQNPRHKITKRGQNVTFRCDPISEHNRLYWYRQTLGQGPEFLTYFQNEAQLEKSRLLSDRFSAERPKGSFSTLEIQRTEQGDSAMYLCASIDMNTEAFFGQGTRLTVV.

In DNA, the CDR3 is TGCGCCAGCAGTGACGGGGCCCCACAAGGCTCCGAGCAGTACTTC. It translates to CASSDGAPQGSEQYF. The V and J genes are TRBV10-1 and TRBJ2-7; D is tentatively TRBD1 or TRBD2 (5 bases each). Trimming left V 3 bases short and J 6 bases short, with 18 bases between. The germline V gene has CDR1 WNHNN and CDR2 SYGVQD (reference sequence). This CDR3 contains 15 residues.

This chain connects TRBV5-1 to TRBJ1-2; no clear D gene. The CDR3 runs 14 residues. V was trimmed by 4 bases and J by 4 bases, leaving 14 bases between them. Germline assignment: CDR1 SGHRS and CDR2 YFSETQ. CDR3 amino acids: CASSPPSGRYGYTF. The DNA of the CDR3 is TGCGCCAGCAGCCCTCCGTCAGGTCGCTATGGCTACACCTTC.

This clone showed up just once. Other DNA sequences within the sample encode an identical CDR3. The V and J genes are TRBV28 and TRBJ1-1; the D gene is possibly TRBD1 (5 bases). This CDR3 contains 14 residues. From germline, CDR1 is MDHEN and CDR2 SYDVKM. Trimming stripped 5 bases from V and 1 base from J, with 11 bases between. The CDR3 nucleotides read TGTGCCAGCAGTCCGGGGCAGGGGAACACTGAAGCTTTCTTT. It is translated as CASSPGQGNTEAFF.

The CDR3 DNA reads TGTGCCAGCAGTTACAGAGCGGGGGGGCTCGGAGAGACCCAGTACTTC. It codes for CASSYRAGGLGETQYF. V gene TRBV6-2 or TRBV6-3 combines with J gene TRBJ2-5; TRBD2 agrees at 10 bases. The germline V gene encodes CDR1 MNHEY and CDR2 SVGEGT. This CDR3 region has 16 residues. V was pared by 2 bases and J by 4 bases, with 7 bases of the junction left unmatched.

CDR3 coding DNA: TGTGCCAGCAGCTTGGAGGGTAGGCGGAGGACCGGGGAGCTGTTTTTT. Protein product: CASSLEGRRRTGELFF. The chain is built from TRBV5-4 and TRBJ2-2, with TRBD2 as a possible D gene (5 bases). Per the germline V gene, CDR1 is SGHNT and CDR2 is YYREEE (reference sequence). Trimming stripped 0 bases from V and 5 bases from J, with 14 bases between. The CDR3 sequence is 16 residues long.

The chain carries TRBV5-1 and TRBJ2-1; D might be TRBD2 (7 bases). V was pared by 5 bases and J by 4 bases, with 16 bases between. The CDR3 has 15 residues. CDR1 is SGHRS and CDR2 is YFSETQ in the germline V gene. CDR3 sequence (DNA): TGCGCCAGCAGTCAAGGGGGGGACTGGTACAATGAGCAGTTCTTC. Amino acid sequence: CASSQGGDWYNEQFF.

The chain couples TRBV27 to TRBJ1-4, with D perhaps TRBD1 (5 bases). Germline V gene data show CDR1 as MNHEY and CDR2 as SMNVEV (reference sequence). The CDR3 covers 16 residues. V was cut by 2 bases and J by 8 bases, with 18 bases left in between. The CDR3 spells CASSLTAGPKGEKLFF. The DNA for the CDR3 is TGTGCCAGCAGTTTAACCGCAGGGCCCAAGGGGGAAAAACTGTTTTTT.